This TCR beta chain was identified in a study of T-cell memory formation after mild COVID-19. Whole-study results and caveats: Contracting clones, day 15 to 85, had balanced CD4/CD8, and later expanders favored CD4+. Contracting clones localized mainly to CM and EM when CD4+ and mainly to EMRA when CD8+. Pre-infection memory carried some responding clones, suggesting that cross-reactive memory joined.

The CDR3 runs to 14 residues. Per germline, CDR1 SGHTA and CDR2 FQGNSA. The V and J ends lost 5 bases and 5 bases respectively, with 13 bases between them. The TCR alpha and TCR beta cDNA libraries, bearing sample barcodes and UMIs, were generated by 5'RACE using constant-segment primers. TCRdb reanalysed the 5' RACE reads using MiXCR and keeps one entry per CDR3 protein. The sample lists approximately 340,000 distinct CDR3 sequences; 10% to 15% were seen once. As for this clonotype: Its antigen is not known.

The chain carries TRBV7-2 and TRBJ2-1; D is possibly TRBD1 or TRBD2 (5 bases each). The source material was PBMCs or a T cell subset sorted from them (not recorded which). The clonotype was recovered from a man aged 18 to 29 who had mild COVID-19 (a few samples of this study predate the infection). Cell type and time point are not known. The CDR3 region is CASSDSGTDNEQFF. CDR3 coding DNA: TGTGCCAGCAGCGATAGTGGGACGGACAATGAGCAGTTCTTC.